This is a list of T cell receptor beta chains from one sample in a study of T cell changes during pregnancy in multiple sclerosis. Data came from immunoSEQ multiplex PCR; TCRdb stores just in-frame clones and leaves some out. The table includes about 34,000 clones, roughly 89% detected once. The specimen comprised CD8+ T cells from peripheral blood mononuclear cells, sampled in the third trimester of pregnancy. These receptors all come from a female donor with multiple sclerosis, enrolled in a pregnancy study. The CDR3 runs from the conserved cysteine through the conserved F or W. Each record gives: V gene, J gene, clone size, D gene, CDR3 protein, CDR3 DNA. A D gene is named only where the DNA matches it firmly. Some rows mark clone size as missing; the rest say once, few, many or name a class of expanded clone.

>TRBV7-6|TRBJ2-2|once|TRBD2
CASRSVRASGVGGELFF
TGTGCCAGCAGATCCGTACGGGCTAGCGGGGTTGGAGGGGAGCTGTTTTTT
>TRBV4-2|TRBJ2-7|NA|TRBD2
CASSQTSGGASYEQYF
TGTGCCAGCAGCCAAACTAGCGGGGGGGCCAGCTACGAGCAGTACTTC
>TRBV9|TRBJ1-1|NA|NA
CASSETANTEAFF
TGTGCCAGCAGCGAAACAGCGAACACTGAAGCTTTCTTT
>TRBV18|TRBJ2-2|NA|NA
CASSLNTGELFF
TGTGCCAGCTCACTAAACACCGGGGAGCTGTTTTTT
>TRBV5-1|TRBJ2-1|NA|TRBD1
CASSLAGTGGEQFF
TGCGCCAGCAGCTTGGCCGGGACAGGGGGTGAGCAGTTCTTC
>TRBV5-6|TRBJ2-7|NA|NA
CASSPQGSEQYF
TGTGCCAGCAGCCCACAGGGATCCGAGCAGTACTTC
>TRBV13|TRBJ2-5|NA|NA
CASRDGYSGRAETQYF
TGTGCCAGCAGGGATGGGTATAGCGGACGGGCAGAGACCCAGTACTTC
>TRBV6-1|TRBJ1-4|NA|NA
CASSARVGTNEKLFF
TGTGCCAGCAGTGCCCGGGTTGGAACTAATGAAAAACTGTTTTTT
>TRBV7-2|TRBJ1-2|NA|NA
CASSLVGRRPLGYTF
TGTGCCAGCAGCTTAGTTGGCAGGCGCCCTTTGGGCTACACCTTC
>TRBV10-1|TRBJ2-3|NA|TRBD2
CASSVTPVRRGGTDTQYF
TGCGCCAGCAGTGTAACTCCCGTCAGGCGGGGGGGCACAGATACGCAGTATTTT
>TRBV7-9|TRBJ1-1|NA|NA
CASSLGATNEAFF
TGTGCCAGCAGCTTAGGGGCGACTAATGAAGCTTTCTTT
>TRBV29-1|TRBJ2-5|NA|NA
CSVADPDMTTIETQYF
TGCAGCGTTGCGGACCCCGACATGACTACTATAGAGACCCAGTACTTC
>TRBV6-4|TRBJ2-2|medium-sized|TRBD2
CASSDSTSGGTGELFF
TGTGCCAGCAGTGACTCGACTAGCGGGGGGACCGGGGAGCTGTTTTTT
>TRBV27|TRBJ2-2|NA|TRBD2
CASIEAGGTGELFF
TGTGCCAGCATTGAGGCGGGGGGTACCGGGGAGCTGTTTTTT
>TRBV9|TRBJ2-3|once|TRBD2
CASSDETQRGVEDTQYF
TGTGCCAGCAGCGATGAAACCCAGCGGGGGGTTGAAGATACGCAGTATTTT
>TRBV5-5|TRBJ2-7|NA|TRBD1
CASSGPAGTGVEQYF
TGTGCCAGCAGCGGCCCCGCCGGGACAGGGGTTGAGCAGTACTTC
>TRBV15|TRBJ2-4|NA|NA
CATSRDYDSKNIQYF
TGTGCCACCAGCAGAGATTACGACAGCAAAAACATTCAGTACTTC
>TRBV5-6|TRBJ2-7|NA|TRBD1
CASSTGTGAGEQYF
TGTGCCAGCAGCACCGGGACAGGGGCCGGTGAGCAGTACTTC
>TRBV7-2|TRBJ2-1|once|NA
CASSLVRGGGHNEQFF
TGTGCCAGCAGCTTAGTACGGGGAGGGGGTCACAATGAGCAGTTCTTC
>TRBV5-4|TRBJ1-5|NA|NA
CASSWGDQPQHF
TGTGCCAGCAGCTGGGGGGATCAGCCCCAGCATTTT
>TRBV4-1|TRBJ1-4|NA|NA
CASSQGGNEKLFF
TGCGCCAGCAGCCAAGGCGGGAATGAAAAACTGTTTTTT